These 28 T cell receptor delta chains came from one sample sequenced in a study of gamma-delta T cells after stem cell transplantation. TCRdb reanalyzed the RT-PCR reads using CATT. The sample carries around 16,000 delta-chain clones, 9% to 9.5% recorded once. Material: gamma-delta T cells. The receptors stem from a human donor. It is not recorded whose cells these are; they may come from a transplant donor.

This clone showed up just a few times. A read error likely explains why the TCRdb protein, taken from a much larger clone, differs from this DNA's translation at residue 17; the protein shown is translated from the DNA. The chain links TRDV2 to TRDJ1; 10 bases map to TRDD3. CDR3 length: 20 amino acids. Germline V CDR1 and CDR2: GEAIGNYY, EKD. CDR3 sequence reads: CACDTVYGGYRGEYTDTLIF. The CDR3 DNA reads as TGTGCCTGTGACACCGTATATGGGGGATACCGTGGGGAGTACACCGATACACTCATCTTT.

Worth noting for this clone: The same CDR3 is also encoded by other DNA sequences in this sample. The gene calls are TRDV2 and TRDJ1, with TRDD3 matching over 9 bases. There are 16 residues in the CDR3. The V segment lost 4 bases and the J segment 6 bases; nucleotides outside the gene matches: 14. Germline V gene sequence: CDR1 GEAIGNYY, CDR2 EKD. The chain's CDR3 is CACDPVLGDRTYKLIF. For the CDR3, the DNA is TGTGCCTGTGATCCCGTCCTGGGGGATCGGACCTATAAACTCATCTTT.

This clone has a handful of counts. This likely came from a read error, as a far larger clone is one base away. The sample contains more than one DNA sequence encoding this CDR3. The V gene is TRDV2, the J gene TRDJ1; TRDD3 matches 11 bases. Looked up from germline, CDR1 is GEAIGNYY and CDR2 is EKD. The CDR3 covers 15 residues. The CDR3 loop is CACDNLGDTGDKLIF. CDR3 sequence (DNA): TGTGCCTGTGACAATCTGGGGGATACTGGCGATAAACTCATTTTT.

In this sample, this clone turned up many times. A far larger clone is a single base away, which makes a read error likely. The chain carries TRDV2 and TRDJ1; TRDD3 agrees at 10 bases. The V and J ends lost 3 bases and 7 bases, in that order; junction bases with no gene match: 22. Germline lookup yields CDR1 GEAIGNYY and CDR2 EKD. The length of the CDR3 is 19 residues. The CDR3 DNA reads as TGTGCCTGTGACGCCGTTATGGCTCAGCTGGGGGATAGAATCGGTAAACTCATCTTT. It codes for CACDAVMAQLGDRIGKLIF.

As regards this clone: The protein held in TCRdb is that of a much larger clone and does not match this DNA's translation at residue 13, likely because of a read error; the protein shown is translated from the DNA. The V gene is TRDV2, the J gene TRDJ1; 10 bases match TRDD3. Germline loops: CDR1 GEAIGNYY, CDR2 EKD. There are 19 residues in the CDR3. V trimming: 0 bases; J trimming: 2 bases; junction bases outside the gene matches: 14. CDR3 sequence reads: CACDTVAGTGGSLTDKLIF. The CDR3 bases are TGTGCCTGTGACACCGTGGCAGGTACTGGGGGATCGTTGACCGATAAACTCATCTTT.

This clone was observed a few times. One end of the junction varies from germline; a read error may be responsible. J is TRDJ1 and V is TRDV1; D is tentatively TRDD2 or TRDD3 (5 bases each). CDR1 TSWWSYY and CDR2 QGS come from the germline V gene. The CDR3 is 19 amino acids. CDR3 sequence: CAIGETCLPWPAITDKLIF. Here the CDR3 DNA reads TGTGCTATTGGGGAAACATGCCTACCTTGGCCCGCCATCACCGATAAACTCATCTTT.

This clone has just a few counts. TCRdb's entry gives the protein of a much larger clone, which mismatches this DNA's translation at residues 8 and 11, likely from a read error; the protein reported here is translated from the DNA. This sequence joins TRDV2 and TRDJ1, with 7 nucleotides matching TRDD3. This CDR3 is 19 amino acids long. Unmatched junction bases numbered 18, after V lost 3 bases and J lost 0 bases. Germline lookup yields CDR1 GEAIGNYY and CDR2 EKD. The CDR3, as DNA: TGTGCCTGTGACCCTACTACCCCCACTGGGGTATCGTACACCGATAAACTCATCTTT. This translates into CACDPTTPTGVSYTDKLIF.

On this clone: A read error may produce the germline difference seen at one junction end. The CDR3 sequence is CAIGERITNTSYWERPKYTDKLIF. CDR3 DNA: TGTGCTATTGGGGAGAGGATTACTAACACCTCTTACTGGGAGAGACCAAAGTACACCGATAAACTCATCTTT. The rearrangement uses TRDV1 and TRDJ1, with D tentatively TRDD3 (6 bases). Looked up from germline, CDR1 is TSWWSYY and CDR2 is QGS. The CDR3 loop spans 24 amino acids.

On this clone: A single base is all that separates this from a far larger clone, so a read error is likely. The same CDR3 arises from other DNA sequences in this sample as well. The CDR3 sequence is CACDTVPTGPVVGTDKLIF. DNA of the CDR3: TGTGCCTGTGACACCGTCCCCACAGGGCCAGTGGTGGGGACCGATAAACTCATCTTT. The chain links TRDV2 to TRDJ1; D may be TRDD3 (5 bases). The CDR3 covers 19 residues. Trimming shortened V by 0 bases and J by 2 bases, and 24 bases separated the two germline ends. Germline assignment: CDR1 GEAIGNYY and CDR2 EKD.

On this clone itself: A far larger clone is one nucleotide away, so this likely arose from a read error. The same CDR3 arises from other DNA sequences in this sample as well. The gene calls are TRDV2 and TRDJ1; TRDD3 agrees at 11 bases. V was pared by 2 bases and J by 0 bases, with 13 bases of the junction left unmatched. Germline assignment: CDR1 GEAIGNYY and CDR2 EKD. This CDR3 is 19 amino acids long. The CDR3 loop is CACDKLSMGDTRNTDKLIF. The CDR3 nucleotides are TGTGCCTGTGACAAGCTGTCAATGGGGGATACGCGTAACACCGATAAACTCATCTTT.

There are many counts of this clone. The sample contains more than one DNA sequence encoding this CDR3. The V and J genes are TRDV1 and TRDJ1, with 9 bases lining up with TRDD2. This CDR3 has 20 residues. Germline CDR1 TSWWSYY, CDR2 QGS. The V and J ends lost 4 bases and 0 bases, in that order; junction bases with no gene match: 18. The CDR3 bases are TGTGCTCTTGGGGGATTCTTGCCTTCCTACGAGGGAGTGTACACCGATAAACTCATCTTT. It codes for CALGGFLPSYEGVYTDKLIF.

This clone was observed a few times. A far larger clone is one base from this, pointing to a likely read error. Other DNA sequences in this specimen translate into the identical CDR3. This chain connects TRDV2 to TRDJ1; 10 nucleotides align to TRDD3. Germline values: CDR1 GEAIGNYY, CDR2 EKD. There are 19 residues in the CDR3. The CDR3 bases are TGTGCCTGTGACACCGTTCCTACTACTGGGGGATTGTACACTGATAAACTCATCTTT. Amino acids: CACDTVPTTGGLYTDKLIF.

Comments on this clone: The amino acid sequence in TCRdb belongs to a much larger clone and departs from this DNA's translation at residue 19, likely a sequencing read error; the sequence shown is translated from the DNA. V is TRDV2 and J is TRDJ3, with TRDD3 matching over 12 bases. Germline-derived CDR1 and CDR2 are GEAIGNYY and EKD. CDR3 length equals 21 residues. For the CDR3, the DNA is TGTGCCTGTGACACCCTTACTGGGGGATACAAGAGCTCCTGGGACACCCGACAGACGTTTTTC. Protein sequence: CACDTLTGGYKSSWDTRQTFF.

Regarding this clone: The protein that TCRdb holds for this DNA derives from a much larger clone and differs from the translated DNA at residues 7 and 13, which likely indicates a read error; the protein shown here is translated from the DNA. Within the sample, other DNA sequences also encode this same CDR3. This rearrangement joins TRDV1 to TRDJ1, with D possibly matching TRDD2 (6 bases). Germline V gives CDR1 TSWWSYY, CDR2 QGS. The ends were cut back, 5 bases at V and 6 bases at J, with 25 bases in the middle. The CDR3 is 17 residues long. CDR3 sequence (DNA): TGTGCTCTTGGGAAACGACTCACATTTCGGGCTTCCTATAAACTCATCTTT. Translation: CALGKRLTFRASYKLIF.

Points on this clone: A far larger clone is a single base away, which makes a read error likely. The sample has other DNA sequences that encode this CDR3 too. The CDR3 reads CACDNAVLGDKVSWDTRQMFF. CDR3 bases: TGTGCCTGTGACAATGCTGTCCTGGGGGATAAGGTGTCCTGGGACACCCGACAGATGTTTTTC. The chain carries TRDV2 and TRDJ3; 10 nucleotides line up with TRDD3. CDR1 is GEAIGNYY, CDR2 EKD, per germline. V was clipped by 2 bases and J by 1 base; unmatched bases: 13. This CDR3 contains 21 residues.

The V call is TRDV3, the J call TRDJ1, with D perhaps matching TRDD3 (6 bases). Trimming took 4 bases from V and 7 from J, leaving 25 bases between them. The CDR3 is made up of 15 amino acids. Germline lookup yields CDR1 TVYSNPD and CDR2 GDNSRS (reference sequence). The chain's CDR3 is CACNNSRGETAKLIF. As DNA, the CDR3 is TGTGCCTGTAACAACAGCCGGGGGGAGACGGCTAAACTCATCTTT.

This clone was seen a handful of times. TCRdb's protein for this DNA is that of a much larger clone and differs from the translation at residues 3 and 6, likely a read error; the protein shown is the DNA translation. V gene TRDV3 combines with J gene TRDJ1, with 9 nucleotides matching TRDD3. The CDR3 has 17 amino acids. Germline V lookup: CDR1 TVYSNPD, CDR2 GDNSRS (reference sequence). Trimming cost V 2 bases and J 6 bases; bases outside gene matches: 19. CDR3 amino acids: CAFDTFGGLGDQYKLIF. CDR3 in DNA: TGTGCCTTTGACACTTTTGGCGGACTGGGGGACCAGTATAAACTCATCTTT.

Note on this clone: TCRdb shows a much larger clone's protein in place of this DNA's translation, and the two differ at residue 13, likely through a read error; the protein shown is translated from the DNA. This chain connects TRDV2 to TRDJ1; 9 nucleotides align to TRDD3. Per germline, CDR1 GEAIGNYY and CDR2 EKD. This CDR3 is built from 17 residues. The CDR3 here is CACDLLGEETYTNKLIF. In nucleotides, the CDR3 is TGTGCCTGTGACTTACTGGGGGAGGAGACCTACACCAATAAACTCATCTTT.

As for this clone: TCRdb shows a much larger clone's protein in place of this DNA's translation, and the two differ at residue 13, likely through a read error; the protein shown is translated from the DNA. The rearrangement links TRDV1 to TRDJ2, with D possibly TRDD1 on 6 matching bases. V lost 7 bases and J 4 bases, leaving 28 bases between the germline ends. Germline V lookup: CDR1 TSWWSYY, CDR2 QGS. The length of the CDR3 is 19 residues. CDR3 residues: CALAKIGTRSVGATAQLFF. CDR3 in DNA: TGTGCTCTTGCCAAAATAGGGACCCGTAGTGTTGGGGCGACAGCACAACTCTTCTTT.

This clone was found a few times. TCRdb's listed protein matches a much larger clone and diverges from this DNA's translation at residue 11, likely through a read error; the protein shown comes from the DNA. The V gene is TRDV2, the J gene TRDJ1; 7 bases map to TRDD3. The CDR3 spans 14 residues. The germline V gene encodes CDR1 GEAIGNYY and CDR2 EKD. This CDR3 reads CACEPLGRTDELIF. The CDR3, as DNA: TGTGCCTGTGAGCCACTGGGGCGGACCGATGAACTCATCTTT.

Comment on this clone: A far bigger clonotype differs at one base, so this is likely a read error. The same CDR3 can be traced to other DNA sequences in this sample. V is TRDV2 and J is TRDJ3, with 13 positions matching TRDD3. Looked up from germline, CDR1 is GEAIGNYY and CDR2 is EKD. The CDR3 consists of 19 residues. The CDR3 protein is CACDITGGYGSWDTRQMFF. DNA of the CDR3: TGCGCCTGTGATATAACTGGGGGATACGGTTCCTGGGACACCCGACAGATGTTTTTC.

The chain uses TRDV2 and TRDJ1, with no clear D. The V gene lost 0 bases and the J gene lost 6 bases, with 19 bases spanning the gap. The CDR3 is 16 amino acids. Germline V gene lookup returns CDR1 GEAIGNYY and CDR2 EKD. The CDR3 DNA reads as TGTGCCTGTGACACCGTCCAAATCCCCAACTCCTATAAACTCATCTTT. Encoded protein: CACDTVQIPNSYKLIF.

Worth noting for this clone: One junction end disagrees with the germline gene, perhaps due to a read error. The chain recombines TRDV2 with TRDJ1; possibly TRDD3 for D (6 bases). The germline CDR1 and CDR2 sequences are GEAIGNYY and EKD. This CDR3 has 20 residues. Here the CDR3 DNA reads TGTGCCTGTGACCAACTCCAGGACTGGGTGAGATACGGTGACAACGATACACTCATCTTT. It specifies CACDQLQDWVRYGDNDTLIF.

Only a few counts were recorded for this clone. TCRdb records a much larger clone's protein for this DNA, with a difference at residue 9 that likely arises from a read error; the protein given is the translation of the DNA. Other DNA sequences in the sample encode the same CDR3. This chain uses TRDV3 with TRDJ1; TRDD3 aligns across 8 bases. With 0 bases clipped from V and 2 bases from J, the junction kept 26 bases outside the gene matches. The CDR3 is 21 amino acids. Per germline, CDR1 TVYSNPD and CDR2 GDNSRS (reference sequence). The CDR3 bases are TGTGCCTTTAGTCAGCTGGGACGATGTTGGGGATACCCTTTGTGGACCGATAAACTCATCTTT. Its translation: CAFSQLGRCWGYPLWTDKLIF.

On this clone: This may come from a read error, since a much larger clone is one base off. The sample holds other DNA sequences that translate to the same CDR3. This CDR3 reads CACDTVTGGYNVTSYTAKLIF. In DNA, the CDR3 is TGTGCCTGTGACACCGTAACTGGGGGATACAACGTGACTTCTTACACCGCTAAACTCATCTTT. This chain uses TRDV2 with TRDJ1; the match to TRDD3 covers 12 bases. Per germline, CDR1 GEAIGNYY and CDR2 EKD. The CDR3 spans 21 residues.

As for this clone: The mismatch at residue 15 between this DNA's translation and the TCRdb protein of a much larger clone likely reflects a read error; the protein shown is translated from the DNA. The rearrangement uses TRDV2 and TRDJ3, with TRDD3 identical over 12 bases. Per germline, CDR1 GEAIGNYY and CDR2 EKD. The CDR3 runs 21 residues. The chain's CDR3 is CACDTVRLGDTTNWGTRQMFF. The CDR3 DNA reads TGTGCCTGTGACACCGTCCGTCTGGGGGATACGACGAACTGGGGCACCCGACAGATGTTTTTC.

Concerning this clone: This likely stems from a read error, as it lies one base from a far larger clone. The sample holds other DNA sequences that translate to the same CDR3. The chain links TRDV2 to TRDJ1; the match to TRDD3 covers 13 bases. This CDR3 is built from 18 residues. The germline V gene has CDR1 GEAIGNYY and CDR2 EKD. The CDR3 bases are TGTGCCTGTGACACCCTAAAATTACTGGGGGATACGACCGATAAACTAATCTTT. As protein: CACDTLKLLGDTTDKLIF.

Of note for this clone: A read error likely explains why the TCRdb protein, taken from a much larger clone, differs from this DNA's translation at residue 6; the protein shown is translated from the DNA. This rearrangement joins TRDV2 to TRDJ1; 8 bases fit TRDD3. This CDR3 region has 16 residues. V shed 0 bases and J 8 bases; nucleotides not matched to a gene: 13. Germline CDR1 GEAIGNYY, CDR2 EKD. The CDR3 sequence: CACDTEGRGISEKLIF. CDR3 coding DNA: TGTGCCTGTGACACCGAGGGCCGGGGGATAAGCGAGAAACTCATCTTT.